A single T cell receptor beta chain is shown here with its context. The data were produced by immunoSEQ multiplex PCR, yet TCRdb's version contains in-frame clones alone and is incomplete. The profile shows about 150,000 clones, 90% of them singletons. The CDR3 runs to 15 residues. J was trimmed by 4 bases and V by 3 bases; bases with no gene match: 5. Germline assignment: CDR1 SGHAT and CDR2 FQNNGV. This specimen comes from a study of T cell responses to AZD1222 COVID-19 vaccine. This chain connects TRBV11-2 to TRBJ2-7, with 11 bases lining up with TRBD2. The sequence was obtained from an adult in good health. The sample was peripheral blood, taken on day 0 of AZD1222 vaccination. CDR3 sequence (DNA): TGTGCCAGCAGCTTGGTAGCGGGGGGGCCTTACGAGCAGTACTTC. It yields the protein CASSLVAGGPYEQYF. The variable domain in full, with the rest retrieved from reference TRBV11-2 and TRBJ2-7, is EAGVAQSPRYKIIEKRQSVAFWCNPISGHATLYWYQQILGQGPKLLIQFQNNGVVDDSQLPKDRFSAERLKGVDSTLKIQPAKLEDSAVYLCASSLVAGGPYEQYFGPGTRLTVT.